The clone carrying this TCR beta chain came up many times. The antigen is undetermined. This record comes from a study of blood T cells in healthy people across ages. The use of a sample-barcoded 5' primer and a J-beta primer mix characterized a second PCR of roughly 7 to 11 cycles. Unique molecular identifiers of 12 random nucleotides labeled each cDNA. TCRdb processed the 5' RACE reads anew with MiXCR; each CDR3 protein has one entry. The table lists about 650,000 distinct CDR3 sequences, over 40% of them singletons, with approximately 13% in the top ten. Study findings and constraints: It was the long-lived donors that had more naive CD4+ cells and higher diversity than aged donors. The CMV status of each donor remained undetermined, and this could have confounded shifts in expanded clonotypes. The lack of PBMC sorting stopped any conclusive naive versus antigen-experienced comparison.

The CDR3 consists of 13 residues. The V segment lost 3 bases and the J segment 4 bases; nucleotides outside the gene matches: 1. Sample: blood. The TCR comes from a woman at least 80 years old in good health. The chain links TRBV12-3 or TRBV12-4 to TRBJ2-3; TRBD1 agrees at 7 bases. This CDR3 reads CASSFQGADTQYF. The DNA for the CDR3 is TGTGCCAGCAGTTTCCAGGGGGCAGATACGCAGTATTTT.